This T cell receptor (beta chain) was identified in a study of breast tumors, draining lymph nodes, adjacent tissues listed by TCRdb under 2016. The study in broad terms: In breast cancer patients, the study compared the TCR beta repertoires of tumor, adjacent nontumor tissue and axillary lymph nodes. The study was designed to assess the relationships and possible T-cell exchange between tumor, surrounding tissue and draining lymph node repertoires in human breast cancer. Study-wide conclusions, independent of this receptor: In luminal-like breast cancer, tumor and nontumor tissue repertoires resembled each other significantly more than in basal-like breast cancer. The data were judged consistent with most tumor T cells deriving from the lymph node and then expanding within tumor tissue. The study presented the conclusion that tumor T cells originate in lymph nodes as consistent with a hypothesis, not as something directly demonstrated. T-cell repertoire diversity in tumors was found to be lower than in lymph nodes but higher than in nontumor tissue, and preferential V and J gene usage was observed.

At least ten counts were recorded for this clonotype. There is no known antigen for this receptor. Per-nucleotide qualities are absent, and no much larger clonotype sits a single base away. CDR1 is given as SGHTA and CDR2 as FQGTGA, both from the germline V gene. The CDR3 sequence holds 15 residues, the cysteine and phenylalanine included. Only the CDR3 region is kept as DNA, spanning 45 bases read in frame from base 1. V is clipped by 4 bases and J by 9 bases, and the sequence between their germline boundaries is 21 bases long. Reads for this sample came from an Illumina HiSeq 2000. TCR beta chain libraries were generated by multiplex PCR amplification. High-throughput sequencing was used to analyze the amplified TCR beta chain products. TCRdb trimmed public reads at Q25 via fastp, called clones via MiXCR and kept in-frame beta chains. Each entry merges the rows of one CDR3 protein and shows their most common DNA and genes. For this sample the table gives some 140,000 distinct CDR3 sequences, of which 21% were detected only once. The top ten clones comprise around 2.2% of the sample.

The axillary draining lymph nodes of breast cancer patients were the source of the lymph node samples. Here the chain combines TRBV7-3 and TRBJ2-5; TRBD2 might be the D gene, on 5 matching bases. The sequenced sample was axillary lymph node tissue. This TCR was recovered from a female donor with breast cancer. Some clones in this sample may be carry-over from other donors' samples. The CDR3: CASSSTPGGRSPQYF. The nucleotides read TGTGCCAGCAGCTCCACGCCGGGCGGGCGTTCGCCCCAGTACTTC.